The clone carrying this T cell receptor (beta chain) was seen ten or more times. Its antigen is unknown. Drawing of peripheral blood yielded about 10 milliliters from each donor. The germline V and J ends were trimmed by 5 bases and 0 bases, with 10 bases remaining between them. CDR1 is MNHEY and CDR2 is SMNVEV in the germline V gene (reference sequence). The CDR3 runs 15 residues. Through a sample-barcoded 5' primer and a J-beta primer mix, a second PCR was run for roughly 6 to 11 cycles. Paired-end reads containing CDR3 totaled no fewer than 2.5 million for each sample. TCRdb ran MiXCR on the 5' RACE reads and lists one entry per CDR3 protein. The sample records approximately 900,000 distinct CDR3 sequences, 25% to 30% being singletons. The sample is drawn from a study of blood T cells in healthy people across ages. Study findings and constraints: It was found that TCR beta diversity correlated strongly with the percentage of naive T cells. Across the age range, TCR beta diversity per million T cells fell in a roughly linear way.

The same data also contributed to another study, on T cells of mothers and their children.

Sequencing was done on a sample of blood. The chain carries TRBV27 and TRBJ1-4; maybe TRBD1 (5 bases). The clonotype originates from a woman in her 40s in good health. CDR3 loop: CASSDLTATNEKLFF. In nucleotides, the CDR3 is TGTGCCAGCAGTGATTTGACAGCAACTAATGAAAAACTGTTTTTT.